What follows describes a single T cell receptor beta chain. Its antigen is undetermined. TCRdb keeps only in-frame clones here, not all; method: immunoSEQ multiplex PCR. The data show 20,000 to 30,000 clones, roughly 69% seen once. Sorting of unstimulated PBMCs yielded separate CD3+CD4+ and CD3+CD8+ fractions. The data belong to a study of T cell clones after liver transplantation. Study-wide results and limits: Migration into the graft, not deletion, may explain lost graft donor-reactive T cells. Conclusions were preliminary, with small, heterogeneous patient groups.

The germline V and J ends were trimmed by 2 bases and 2 bases, with 10 bases remaining between them. The CDR3 extends over 14 amino acids. Germline-derived CDR1 and CDR2 are MNHEY and SVGAGI. Here the sequenced sample was CD4+ T cells from blood, taken before liver transplant. The J gene is TRBJ2-7, the V gene TRBV6-5; possible D gene TRBD2, 6 bases. The TCR comes from a human donor who received a liver transplant. The CDR3 nucleotides are TGTGCCAGCAGTTACACTCGGGGGACCTACGAGCAGTACTTC. This codes for CASSYTRGTYEQYF.